The 15 T cell receptor beta chains presented below share a single source sample, sequenced in a study of blood T cell repertoires in COVID-19. The method was immunoSEQ multiplex PCR; TCRdb's version includes in-frame clones alone and lacks a portion of them. Among about 73,000 clones, 75% to 85% were seen once, and the ten largest hold about 6.5%. The sample consisted of peripheral blood. All receptors come from a woman aged 55-69 years with acute or convalescent COVID-19.

The chain joins TRBV6-1 to TRBJ1-2, with D unclear. The CDR3 runs to 14 residues. Trimming pared 2 bases from V and 6 bases from J, leaving 13 bases between. Germline lookup yields CDR1 MNHNS and CDR2 SASEGT. The CDR3 sequence: CASSERSSGDGYTF. The CDR3 coding sequence is TGTGCCAGCAGTGAAAGATCCTCCGGGGATGGCTACACCTTC.

There are a few counts of this clone. The chain employs TRBV6-6 and TRBJ2-2; 9 bases line up with TRBD2. Germline CDR1 reads MNHNY; CDR2 reads SVGAGI (reference sequence). J was trimmed by 6 bases and V by 4 bases; bases with no gene match: 9. The CDR3 covers 16 residues. CDR3 sequence reads: CASSSTSGGPPGELFF. The CDR3, as DNA: TGTGCCAGCAGTTCCACCAGCGGGGGGCCTCCCGGGGAGCTGTTTTTT.

CDR3 amino acids: CASSSPPTAIFYQPQHF. As DNA, the CDR3 is TGTGCCAGTAGTTCCCCTCCAACAGCCATCTTTTATCAGCCCCAGCATTTT. The rearrangement links TRBV19 to TRBJ1-5, with D hard to call. The CDR3 extends over 17 amino acids. The germline CDR1 and CDR2 sequences are LNHDA and SQIVND (reference sequence). V gave up 5 bases and J gave up 5 bases, with 22 bases separating them.

V is TRBV21-1 and J is TRBJ2-7; TRBD2 is taken as the D call from the table, unchecked against the DNA. TRBV21-1 counts as a pseudogene. The CDR3 consists of 17 residues. Here the CDR3 DNA reads TGTGCCAGCAGAACCCTAGCGGGGGGCTTCGTATCCTACGAGCAGTACTTC. Amino acid sequence: CASRTLAGGFVSYEQYF.

This chain uses TRBV7-3 with TRBJ2-6, with unresolved D. The germline CDR1 and CDR2 sequences are SGHTA and FQGTGA. Trimming took 7 bases from V and 2 from J, leaving 12 bases between them. CDR3 length: 15 amino acids. The CDR3 DNA reads as TGTGCCAGCACCCTGGCAGGCACTGGGGCCAACGTCCTGACTTTC. Translated: CASTLAGTGANVLTF.

J is TRBJ2-1 and V is TRBV7-3, with 9 positions matching TRBD2. With 1 base clipped from V and 7 bases from J, the junction kept 8 bases outside the gene matches. Germline V lookup: CDR1 SGHTA, CDR2 FQGTGA. The CDR3 runs 16 residues. CDR3 DNA: TGTGCCAGCAGCTTAATGGCTAGCGGGGAATGGAATGAGCAGTTCTTC. It codes for CASSLMASGEWNEQFF.

The chain combines TRBV3-1 (or the pseudogene TRBV3-2) with TRBJ2-5; 9 bases are a match to TRBD1. CDR1 and CDR2 (germline): LGHDT, YNNKEL (reference sequence). This CDR3 region has 18 residues. V trimming: 0 bases; J trimming: 2 bases; junction bases outside the gene matches: 10. CDR3 loop: CASSQESDRGWVQETQYF. The CDR3 region has the DNA TGTGCCAGCAGCCAAGAGTCGGACAGGGGATGGGTACAAGAGACCCAGTACTTC.

The chain has TRBV30 and TRBJ1-3; D uncertain. V was clipped by 3 bases and J by 0 bases, with 12 bases between them. The germline CDR1 and CDR2 sequences are GTSNPN and SVGIG (reference sequence). The CDR3 has 15 residues. The CDR3 protein is CAWRDTGSSGNTIYF. CDR3 sequence (DNA): TGTGCCTGGAGGGATACCGGGTCCTCTGGAAACACCATATATTTT. Drawing the rest from reference TRBV30 and TRBJ1-3, the complete variable domain is SQTIHQWPATLVQPVGSPLSLECTVEGTSNPNLYWYRQAAGRGLQLLFYSVGIGQISSEVPQNLSASRPQDRQFILSSKKLLLSDSGFYLCAWRDTGSSGNTIYFGEGSWLTVV.

The chain recombines TRBV6-5 with TRBJ1-5; D gene ambiguous. The germline gives CDR1 MNHEY, CDR2 SVGAGI. Trimming took 4 bases from V and 9 from J, leaving 7 bases between them. The CDR3 totals 11 residues. CDR3 sequence reads: CASSSGGPQHF. The CDR3 DNA follows: TGTGCCAGCAGTTCTGGAGGGCCCCAGCATTTT.

V is TRBV5-6 and J is TRBJ2-2; 7 bases are shared with TRBD1. Germline V gene sequence: CDR1 SGHDT, CDR2 YYEEEE. The CDR3 spans 15 residues. After removal of 2 bases from V and 5 bases from J, the junction contained 6 bases not matched to a gene. The CDR3: CASSLGDRQTGELFF. Here the CDR3 DNA reads TGTGCCAGCAGCTTAGGGGACAGACAGACCGGGGAGCTGTTTTTT.

The sample holds one count of this clone. CDR3 loop: CASSFRARGSGGANVLTF. The CDR3 nucleotides read TGCGCCAGCAGCTTCCGGGCCCGGGGGTCGGGTGGGGCCAACGTCCTGACTTTC. The V and J genes are TRBV5-1 and TRBJ2-6; D possibly corresponds to TRBD2 (6 bases). Germline CDR1 and CDR2: SGHRS and YFSETQ. The CDR3 extends over 18 amino acids. Trimming stripped 2 bases from V and 3 bases from J, with 18 bases between. Full variable domain (outside the CDR3, taken from reference TRBV5-1 and TRBJ2-6): KAGVTQTPRYLIKTRGQQVTLSCSPISGHRSVSWYQQTPGQGLQFLFEYFSETQRNKGNFPGRFSGRQFSNSRSEMNVSTLELGDSALYLCASSFRARGSGGANVLTFGAGSRLTVL.

The rearrangement links TRBV2 to TRBJ1-2; 8 bases align to TRBD1. The V and J ends lost 6 bases and 8 bases, in that order; junction bases with no gene match: 5. CDR1 SNHLY and CDR2 FYNNEI come from the germline V gene. The CDR3 sequence is 12 residues long. In DNA, the CDR3 is TGTGCCAGCAGGACAGGGGCGGAAGGCTACACCTTC. The encoded protein is CASRTGAEGYTF.

The rearrangement links TRBV4-1 to TRBJ1-6, with D unresolved. This CDR3 has 19 residues. The germline gives CDR1 MGHRA, CDR2 YSYEKL. Deletions cut 0 bases from V and 0 bases from J, with 15 bases between. This CDR3 reads CASSQDLPSPSSYNSPLHF. Written as DNA, the CDR3 is TGCGCCAGCAGCCAAGATCTTCCAAGCCCAAGCTCCTATAATTCACCCCTCCACTTT.

V and J are TRBV24-1 and TRBJ2-3, with 10 bases fitting TRBD2. Germline CDR1 reads KGHDR; CDR2 reads SFDVKD. This CDR3 has 16 amino acids. J lost 3 bases, V lost 4 bases, and 6 bases had no gene match. The CDR3 spells CATSESGTSATDTQYF. Written as DNA, the CDR3 is TGTGCCACCAGTGAGAGCGGGACTAGCGCAACAGATACGCAGTATTTT.

This clone was picked up a small number of times. V usage is TRBV9 and J usage is TRBJ2-1, with TRBD1 identical over 8 bases. This CDR3 spans 16 amino acids. Germline trimming cut 1 base from V and 0 bases from J; bases unmatched to any gene: 3. Germline V gene lookup returns CDR1 SGDLS and CDR2 YYNGEE. The CDR3 nucleotides are TGTGCCAGCAGCGTAACAGGGGGGAGCTCCTACAATGAGCAGTTCTTC. This gives the protein CASSVTGGSSYNEQFF.